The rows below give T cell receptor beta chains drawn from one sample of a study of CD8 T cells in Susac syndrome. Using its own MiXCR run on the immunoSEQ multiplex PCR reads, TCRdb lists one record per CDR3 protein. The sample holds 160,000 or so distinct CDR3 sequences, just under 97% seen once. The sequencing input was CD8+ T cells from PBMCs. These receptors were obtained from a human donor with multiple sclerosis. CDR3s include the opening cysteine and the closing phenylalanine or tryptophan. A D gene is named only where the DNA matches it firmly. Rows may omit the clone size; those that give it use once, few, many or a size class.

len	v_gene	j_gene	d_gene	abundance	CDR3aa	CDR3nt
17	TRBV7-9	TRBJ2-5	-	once	CASSLPSLGVGQETQYF	TGTGCCAGCAGCCTTCCCTCTCTGGGAGTTGGGCAAGAGACCCAGTACTTC
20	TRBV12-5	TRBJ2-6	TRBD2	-	CASGLSIVVGRGSGANVLTF	TGTGCTAGTGGTTTGTCCATCGTCGTGGGGAGGGGCTCTGGGGCCAACGTCCTGACTTTC
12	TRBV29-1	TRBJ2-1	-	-	CSAPRSYNEQFF	TGCAGCGCTCCCCGTTCCTACAATGAGCAGTTCTTC
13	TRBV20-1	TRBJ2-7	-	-	CSAKGERSYEQYF	TGCAGTGCTAAGGGCGAGAGGAGCTACGAGCAGTACTTC
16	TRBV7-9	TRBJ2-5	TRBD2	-	CASSLRLAGVEETQYF	TGTGCCAGCAGCTTACGACTAGCGGGGGTGGAGGAGACCCAGTACTTC
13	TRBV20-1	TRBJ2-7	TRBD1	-	CSARGQGASEQYF	TGCAGTGCTAGAGGGCAGGGGGCTAGCGAGCAGTACTTC
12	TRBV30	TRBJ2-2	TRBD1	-	CAWKGARGELFF	TGTGCCTGGAAGGGGGCGCGCGGGGAGCTGTTTTTT
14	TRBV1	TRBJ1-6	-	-	CTSSQDGRGSPLHF	TGCACCAGCAGCCAAGATGGACGGGGGTCACCCCTCCACTTT
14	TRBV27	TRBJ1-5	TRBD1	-	CASSSSQGIQPQHF	TGTGCCAGCAGTTCCTCACAGGGGATTCAGCCCCAGCATTTT
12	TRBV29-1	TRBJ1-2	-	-	CSVEGTAYGYTF	TGCAGCGTTGAAGGGACGGCGTATGGCTACACCTTC
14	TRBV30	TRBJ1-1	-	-	CAWTAGGIDTEAFF	TGTGCCTGGACGGCCGGGGGCATTGACACTGAAGCTTTCTTT
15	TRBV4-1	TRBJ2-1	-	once	CASSQEPIPGDEQFF	TGCGCCAGCAGCCAAGAACCGATACCGGGGGATGAGCAGTTCTTC
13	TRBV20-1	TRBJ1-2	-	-	CSARTVSNYGYTF	TGCAGTGCAAGGACAGTTTCTAACTATGGCTACACCTTC
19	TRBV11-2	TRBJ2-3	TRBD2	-	CASSLGLASGGPSTDTQYF	TGTGCCAGCAGCTTAGGGTTGGCTAGCGGGGGACCCAGCACAGATACGCAGTATTTT
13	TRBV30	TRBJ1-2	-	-	CASLEEANYGYTF	TGTGCCTCCCTCGAGGAGGCTAACTATGGCTACACCTTC
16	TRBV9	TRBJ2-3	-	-	CASSVGGGAWTDTQYF	TGTGCCAGCAGCGTAGGAGGAGGGGCGTGGACAGATACGCAGTATTTT
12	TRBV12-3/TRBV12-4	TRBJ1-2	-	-	CASSSGLDGYTF	TGTGCCAGCAGTTCAGGGCTGGATGGCTACACCTTC